The 28 T cell receptor beta chains below come from one sample, sequenced in a study of blood T cell repertoires in COVID-19. Sequencing was performed with immunoSEQ multiplex PCR; in TCRdb, only in-frame clones are kept and a portion is missing. The profile shows roughly 300,000 clones, 84% of them singletons. Sequencing input: peripheral blood. The receptors were gathered from a human donor with COVID-19, enrolled during active disease. The donor label of this sample is uncertain.

The CDR3 DNA reads as TGTGCCAGCAGCAGTCCAGGGGAGTTGGGCGCTGGGGCCAACGTCCTGACTTTC. It specifies CASSSPGELGAGANVLTF. The V call is TRBV28, the J call TRBJ2-6, with a possible D match to TRBD1 (6 bases). V shed 6 bases and J shed 2 bases, with 20 bases lying between them. This CDR3 is 18 amino acids long. Germline CDR1 and CDR2: MDHEN and SYDVKM. The whole variable domain, filled in from reference TRBV28 and TRBJ2-6, reads DVKVTQSSRYLVKRTGEKVFLECVQDMDHENMFWYRQDPGLGLRLIYFSYDVKMKEKGDIPEGYSVSREKKERFSLILESASTNQTSMYLCASSSPGELGAGANVLTFGAGSRLTVL.

The chain links TRBV15 to TRBJ1-3; the D gene is possibly TRBD1 (6 bases). Between the trimmed V and J ends, which lost 0 bases and 2 bases, there was a span of 20 bases. This CDR3 spans 19 amino acids. Per germline, CDR1 LNHNV and CDR2 YYDKDF (reference sequence). CDR3 sequence (DNA): TGTGCCACCAGCAGAGATTCCCAGGGGAGTAGGTTTACTGGAAACACCATATATTTT. This gives the protein CATSRDSQGSRFTGNTIYF. The full variable domain, its missing parts supplied by reference TRBV15 and TRBJ1-3, is DAMVIQNPRYQVTQFGKPVTLSCSQTLNHNVMYWYQQKSSQAPKLLFHYYDKDFNNEADTPDNFQSRRPNTSFCFLDIRSPGLGDTAMYLCATSRDSQGSRFTGNTIYFGEGSWLTVV.

This clone came up a few times. The V gene is TRBV4-1, the J gene TRBJ1-4; 9 bases are shared with TRBD1. The CDR3 covers 16 residues. Trimming at V came to 1 base and at J to 6 bases, leaving 6 bases not matched to a gene. Germline V gene sequence: CDR1 MGHRA, CDR2 YSYEKL. In DNA form, the CDR3 reads TGCGCCAGCAGCCAAGGGGAGACAGGGGGGGATGAAAAACTGTTTTTT. Amino acids: CASSQGETGGDEKLFF.

The chain recombines TRBV27 with TRBJ2-7; TRBD1 aligns across 11 bases. The germline gives CDR1 MNHEY, CDR2 SMNVEV (reference sequence). The CDR3 runs to 15 residues. After removal of 6 bases from V and 6 bases from J, the junction contained 10 bases not matched to a gene. The CDR3 DNA sequence: TGTGCCAGCAGCTCAGGCGGGACAGGGGGTGCCGAGCAGTACTTC. This codes for CASSSGGTGGAEQYF.

This clone has more than one count but fewer than ten. The chain employs TRBV25-1 and TRBJ2-1, with TRBD1 as a possible D gene (6 bases). This CDR3 is built from 17 residues. CDR1 and CDR2 from the germline V gene are MGHDK and SYGVNS. The V end lost 8 bases, the J end lost 4 bases, and 24 bases lay between the germline ends. The CDR3 reads CASSGTQGPALYNEQFF. CDR3 bases: TGTGCCAGCTCCGGGACACAAGGACCGGCCCTATACAATGAGCAGTTCTTC.

This rearrangement joins TRBV14 to TRBJ2-2, with no clear D. Germline CDR1 is SGHDN and CDR2 is FVKESK. Deletions cut 4 bases from V and 3 bases from J, with 15 bases between. There are 16 residues in the CDR3. CDR3 region: CASSRRHRSDTGELFF. The CDR3 coding sequence is TGTGCCAGCAGCCGCCGACACCGGTCTGACACCGGGGAGCTGTTTTTT.

V gene TRBV5-1 combines with J gene TRBJ2-5, with D hard to call. V dropped 4 bases and J dropped 2 bases, with 6 bases sitting between them. The CDR3 runs to 12 residues. CDR1 is SGHRS, CDR2 YFSETQ, per germline. CDR3 DNA: TGCGCCAGCAGCCTCGAGCAAGAGACCCAGTACTTC. Translating it yields CASSLEQETQYF.

This clone was seen a handful of times. The chain has TRBV5-1 and TRBJ2-3, with 11 bases aligning to TRBD2. The CDR3 has 15 residues. Trimming took 5 bases from V and 4 from J; bases not matched to a gene: 6. Germline CDR1 reads SGHRS; CDR2 reads YFSETQ. CDR3 sequence (DNA): TGCGCCAGCAGTTTTAGCGGGAGGGCCGCAGATACGCAGTATTTT. Translated, it gives CASSFSGRAADTQYF.

The chain recombines TRBV5-4 with TRBJ2-4; 7 bases map to TRBD2. CDR3 length equals 16 residues. The germline V gene encodes CDR1 SGHNT and CDR2 YYREEE (reference sequence). The ends lost 0 bases at V and 1 base at J; junction bases unmatched: 4. The chain's CDR3 is CASSLAIGGAKNIQYF. CDR3 in DNA: TGTGCCAGCAGCTTGGCGATCGGGGGGGCCAAAAACATTCAGTACTTC.

This clone was counted at least ten times. The V and J genes are TRBV19 and TRBJ2-1; 9 bases are a match to TRBD1. The CDR3 has 17 amino acids. The germline V gene encodes CDR1 LNHDA and CDR2 SQIVND (reference sequence). Trimming cost V 6 bases and J 8 bases; bases outside gene matches: 17. The CDR3 coding sequence is TGTGCCAGTAGAACCGCCCGCGGGACAGGGTCCATGGATGAGCAGTTCTTC. Protein: CASRTARGTGSMDEQFF.

This chain's CDR3 is CATPSTGNTGELFF. For the CDR3, the DNA is TGTGCCACCCCCAGTACAGGGAACACCGGGGAGCTGTTTTTT. V is TRBV28 and J is TRBJ2-2; D might be TRBD1 (5 bases). Germline CDR1 and CDR2: MDHEN and SYDVKM. This CDR3 is 14 amino acids long. With 10 bases removed from V and 1 base from J, the gap between germline ends came to 13 bases.

This chain joins TRBV29-1 and TRBJ2-3; 16 bases map to TRBD2. The CDR3 is 15 residues long. The trim removed 7 bases at V and 3 bases at J, leaving 4 bases unmatched. The germline V gene has CDR1 SQVTM and CDR2 ANQGSEA. CDR3 protein: CSDGTSGRGTDTQYF. CDR3 DNA: TGCAGCGACGGGACTAGCGGGAGGGGGACAGATACGCAGTATTTT.

The chain uses TRBV19 and TRBJ2-3; 12 nucleotides match TRBD2. The CDR3 is 15 residues long. Trimming cost V 4 bases and J 4 bases; bases outside gene matches: 3. Per germline, CDR1 LNHDA and CDR2 SQIVND (reference sequence). CDR3 amino acids: CASSKLAGGPDTQYF. The CDR3 DNA follows: TGTGCCAGTAGTAAACTAGCGGGAGGCCCAGATACGCAGTATTTT.

This clone was detected once. The V and J genes are TRBV11-3 and TRBJ2-1; 8 bases are shared with TRBD2. This CDR3 has 16 residues. Per the germline V gene, CDR1 is SGHNT and CDR2 is YENEEA. V shed 1 base, J shed 9 bases, and the junction held 11 bases outside the gene matches. CDR3 loop: CASSLVGAGGDSEQFF. The CDR3 region has the DNA TGTGCCAGCAGCTTAGTTGGGGCGGGAGGAGACAGTGAGCAGTTCTTC.

The rearrangement joins TRBV12-3 or TRBV12-4 to TRBJ1-1, with D possibly TRBD1 on 6 matching bases. V was trimmed by 4 bases and J by 5 bases, leaving 11 bases between them. The CDR3 has 13 residues. CDR3 nucleotides: TGTGCCAGCAGTTCAGGGGAGTTTACTGAAGCTTTCTTT. It specifies CASSSGEFTEAFF.

A few counts support this clone. The genes are TRBV5-1 and TRBJ2-2; 9 bases are a match to TRBD2. The CDR3 spans 15 residues. With V trimmed by 3 bases and J by 7 bases, 7 bases remained unmatched. Germline CDR1 is SGHRS and CDR2 is YFSETQ. CDR3 DNA sequence: TGCGCCAGCAGCTCCAGCCTAGCGGGATACGGGGAGCTGTTTTTT. This translates into CASSSSLAGYGELFF.

As DNA, the CDR3 is TGTGCCAGCAGCCACCGGGACAGTCTCACAGATACGCAGTATTTT. This translates into CASSHRDSLTDTQYF. V is TRBV7-9 and J is TRBJ2-3; 7 bases line up with TRBD1. The CDR3 length is 15 residues. CDR1 is SEHNR, CDR2 FQNEAQ, per germline (reference sequence). Losses at the gene ends were 5 bases for V and 2 bases for J; bases not matched to a gene: 7.

This clone has just a few counts. V usage is TRBV6-5 and J usage is TRBJ1-2; D call uncertain. The CDR3 has 13 residues. The germline V gene encodes CDR1 MNHEY and CDR2 SVGAGI. Trimming removed 7 bases from V and 6 bases from J, with 15 bases in between. Written as DNA, the CDR3 is TGTGCCAGCACCCGAAGTTTCAACAATGGCTACACCTTC. The encoded protein is CASTRSFNNGYTF.

This clone was seen only a few times. This chain uses TRBV11-3 with TRBJ1-1, with D uncertain. Trimming took 2 bases from V and 0 from J, leaving 7 bases between them. In germline, CDR1 is SGHNT, CDR2 YENEEA. The CDR3 length is 14 residues. CDR3 protein: CASSLSGMNTEAFF. Written as DNA, the CDR3 is TGTGCCAGCAGCTTATCAGGCATGAACACTGAAGCTTTCTTT. Drawing the rest from reference TRBV11-3 and TRBJ1-1, the complete variable domain is EAGVVQSPRYKIIEKKQPVAFWCNPISGHNTLYWYLQNLGQGPELLIRYENEEAVDDSQLPKDRFSAERLKGVDSTLKIQPAELGDSAVYLCASSLSGMNTEAFFGQGTRLTVV.

The chain recombines TRBV5-1 with TRBJ2-5; a possible D gene is TRBD2 (5 bases). Trimming took 5 bases from V and 5 from J, leaving 10 bases between them. CDR3 length equals 12 residues. Germline V gene sequence: CDR1 SGHRS, CDR2 YFSETQ. The CDR3 DNA is TGCGCCAGCAGACGGGAAGGGGAGACCCAGTACTTC. Translation: CASRREGETQYF.

This clone was recorded once. This sequence joins TRBV5-1 and TRBJ1-2; 10 bases are a match to TRBD1. Germline V gives CDR1 SGHRS, CDR2 YFSETQ. The CDR3 runs to 16 residues. Trimming took 4 bases from V and 6 from J; bases not matched to a gene: 12. CDR3 loop: CASSLGPGQGFDGYTF. The CDR3 nucleotides read TGCGCCAGCAGCCTCGGTCCGGGACAGGGGTTCGATGGCTACACCTTC.

The V gene is TRBV29-1, the J gene TRBJ2-1; 10 bases map to TRBD1. Germline CDR1 and CDR2: SQVTM and ANQGSEA. The length of the CDR3 is 20 residues. Losses at the gene ends were 0 bases for V and 4 bases for J; bases not matched to a gene: 18. The CDR3, as DNA: TGCAGCGTTGAAGATACGGGACAGGGGAGTAGGAGCGGGAAGTACAATGAGCAGTTCTTC. It codes for CSVEDTGQGSRSGKYNEQFF.

The gene calls are TRBV30 and TRBJ1-2, with a tentative D call TRBD1 (5 bases). Germline V CDR1 and CDR2: GTSNPN, SVGIG (reference sequence). This CDR3 is 12 amino acids long. V was clipped by 5 bases and J by 7 bases, with 14 bases between them. This CDR3 is CAWSRGGTGYTF. CDR3 coding DNA: TGTGCCTGGTCCCGGGGGGGAACTGGCTACACCTTC.

V usage is TRBV10-2 and J usage is TRBJ1-4; unclear D gene. Germline V gene sequence: CDR1 WSHSY, CDR2 SAAADI. This CDR3 contains 14 residues. V was pared by 5 bases and J by 3 bases, with 10 bases between. This CDR3 reads CASSLLGANEKLFF. The DNA for the CDR3 is TGCGCCAGCAGTTTACTCGGGGCTAATGAAAAACTGTTTTTT.

Regarding this clone: The junction departs from the called germline gene at one end, perhaps through a read error. This chain links TRBV7-7 with TRBJ2-2; D gene uncertain. CDR1 and CDR2 (germline): SSHAT, FNYEAQ (reference sequence). This CDR3 comprises 13 residues. The CDR3 reads CASSRDTSGELFF. DNA for the CDR3: TGTGCTAGCAGCCGCGACACGTCCGGGGAGCTGTTTTTT.

This sequence joins TRBV18 and TRBJ2-7; D not resolved. The ends were cut back, 3 bases at V and 2 bases at J, with 14 bases in the middle. The CDR3 is 15 residues long. The V gene's germline CDR1 is KGHSH and CDR2 LQKENI. CDR3 in amino acids: CASSPEPDVAYEQYF. CDR3 DNA: TGTGCCAGCTCACCGGAGCCAGACGTAGCCTACGAGCAGTACTTC.

The rearrangement uses TRBV5-1 and TRBJ2-2, with 10 bases fitting TRBD2. CDR3 size: 18 residues. Trimming cost V 0 bases and J 0 bases; bases outside gene matches: 5. Per the germline V gene, CDR1 is SGHRS and CDR2 is YFSETQ. This CDR3 is CASSLELAGPANTGELFF. DNA for the CDR3: TGCGCCAGCAGCTTGGAACTAGCGGGACCCGCGAACACCGGGGAGCTGTTTTTT. Variable domain in full (rest from reference TRBV5-1 and TRBJ2-2): KAGVTQTPRYLIKTRGQQVTLSCSPISGHRSVSWYQQTPGQGLQFLFEYFSETQRNKGNFPGRFSGRQFSNSRSEMNVSTLELGDSALYLCASSLELAGPANTGELFFGEGSRLTVL.

The gene calls are TRBV7-8 and TRBJ2-1; a possible D gene is TRBD2 (5 bases). The CDR3 length is 18 residues. Trimming shortened V by 3 bases and J by 5 bases, and 23 bases separated the two germline ends. CDR1 and CDR2 from the germline V gene are SGHVS and FQNEAQ. CDR3 coding DNA: TGTGCCAGCAGCTTCCCAACGGAACCGACCACTAGAGACAATGAGCAGTTCTTC. This gives the protein CASSFPTEPTTRDNEQFF. The whole variable domain, filled in from reference TRBV7-8 and TRBJ2-1, reads GAGVSQSPRYKVAKRGQDVALRCDPISGHVSLFWYQQALGQGPEFLTYFQNEAQLDKSGLPSDRFFAERPEGSVSTLKIQRTQQEDSAVYLCASSFPTEPTTRDNEQFFGPGTRLTVL.